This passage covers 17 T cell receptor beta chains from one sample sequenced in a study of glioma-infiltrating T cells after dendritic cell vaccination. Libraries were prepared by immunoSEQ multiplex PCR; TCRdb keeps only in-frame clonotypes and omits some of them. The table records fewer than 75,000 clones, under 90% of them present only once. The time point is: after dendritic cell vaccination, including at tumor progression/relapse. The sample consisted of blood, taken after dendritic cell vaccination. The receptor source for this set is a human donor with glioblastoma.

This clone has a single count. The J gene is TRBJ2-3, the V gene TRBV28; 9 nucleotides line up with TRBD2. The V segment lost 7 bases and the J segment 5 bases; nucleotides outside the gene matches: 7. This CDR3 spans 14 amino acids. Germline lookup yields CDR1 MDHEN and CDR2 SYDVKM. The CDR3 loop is CASIPSGTLDTQYF. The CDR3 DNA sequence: TGTGCCAGCATTCCTAGCGGGACTTTAGATACGCAGTATTTT. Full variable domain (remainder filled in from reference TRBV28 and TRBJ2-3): DVKVTQSSRYLVKRTGEKVFLECVQDMDHENMFWYRQDPGLGLRLIYFSYDVKMKEKGDIPEGYSVSREKKERFSLILESASTNQTSMYLCASIPSGTLDTQYFGPGTRLTVL.

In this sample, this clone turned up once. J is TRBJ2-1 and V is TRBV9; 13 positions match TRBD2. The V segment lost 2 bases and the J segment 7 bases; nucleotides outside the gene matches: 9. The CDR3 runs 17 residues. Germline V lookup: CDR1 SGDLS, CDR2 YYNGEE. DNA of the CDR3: TGTGCCAGCAGCGTCGACCCCGGGACTAGCGGGGTTAATGAGCAGTTCTTC. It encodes CASSVDPGTSGVNEQFF.

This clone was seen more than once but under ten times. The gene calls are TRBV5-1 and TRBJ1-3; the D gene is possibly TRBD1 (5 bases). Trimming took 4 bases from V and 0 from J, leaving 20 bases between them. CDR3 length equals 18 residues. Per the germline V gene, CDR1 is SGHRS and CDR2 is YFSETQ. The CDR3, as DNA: TGCGCCAGCAGCGTCAGCCCGTTACAGGAACTCTCTGGAAACACCATATATTTT. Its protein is CASSVSPLQELSGNTIYF.

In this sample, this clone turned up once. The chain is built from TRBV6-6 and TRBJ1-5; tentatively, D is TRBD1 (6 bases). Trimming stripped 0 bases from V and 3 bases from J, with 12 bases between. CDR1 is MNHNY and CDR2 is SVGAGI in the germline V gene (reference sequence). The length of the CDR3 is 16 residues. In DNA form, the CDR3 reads TGTGCCAGCAGTTACTCGGCGAGGACAGACAATCAGCCCCAGCATTTT. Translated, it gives CASSYSARTDNQPQHF.

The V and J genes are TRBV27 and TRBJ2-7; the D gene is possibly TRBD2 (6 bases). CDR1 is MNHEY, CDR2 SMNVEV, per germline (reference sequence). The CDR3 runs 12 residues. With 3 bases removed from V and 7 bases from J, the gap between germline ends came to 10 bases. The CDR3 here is CASSFPGREQYF. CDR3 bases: TGTGCCAGCAGTTTCCCCGGGAGAGAGCAGTACTTC.

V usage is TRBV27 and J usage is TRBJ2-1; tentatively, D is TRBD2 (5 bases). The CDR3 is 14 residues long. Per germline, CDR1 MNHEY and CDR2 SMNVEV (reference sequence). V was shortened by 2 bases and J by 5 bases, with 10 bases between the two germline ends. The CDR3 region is CASSLTPGNNEQFF. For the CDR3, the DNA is TGTGCCAGCAGTTTAACACCCGGGAACAATGAGCAGTTCTTC.

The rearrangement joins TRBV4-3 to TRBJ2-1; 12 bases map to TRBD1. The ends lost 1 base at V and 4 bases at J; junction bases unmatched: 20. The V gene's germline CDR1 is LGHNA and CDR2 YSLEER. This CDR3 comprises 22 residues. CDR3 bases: TGCGCCAGCAGCCAAGTTTGGGAGCGTAAGGGACAGGGGGCAAGTATGTACAATGAGCAGTTCTTC. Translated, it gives CASSQVWERKGQGASMYNEQFF.

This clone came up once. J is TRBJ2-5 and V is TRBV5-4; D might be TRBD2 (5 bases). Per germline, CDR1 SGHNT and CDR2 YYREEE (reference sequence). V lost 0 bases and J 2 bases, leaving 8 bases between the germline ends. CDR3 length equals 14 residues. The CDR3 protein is CASSLGLPQETQYF. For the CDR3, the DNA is TGTGCCAGCAGCTTGGGACTACCACAAGAGACCCAGTACTTC. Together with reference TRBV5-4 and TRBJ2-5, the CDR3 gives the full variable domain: ETGVTQSPTHLIKTRGQQVTLRCSSQSGHNTVSWYQQALGQGPQFIFQYYREEENGRGNFPPRFSGLQFPNYSSELNVNALELDDSALYLCASSLGLPQETQYFGPGTRLLVL.

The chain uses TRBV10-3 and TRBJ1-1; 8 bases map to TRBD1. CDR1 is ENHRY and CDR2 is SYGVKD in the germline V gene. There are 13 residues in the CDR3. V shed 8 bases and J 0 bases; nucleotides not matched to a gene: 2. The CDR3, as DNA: TGTGCCATCGGACAGGGATTGAACACTGAAGCTTTCTTT. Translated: CAIGQGLNTEAFF.

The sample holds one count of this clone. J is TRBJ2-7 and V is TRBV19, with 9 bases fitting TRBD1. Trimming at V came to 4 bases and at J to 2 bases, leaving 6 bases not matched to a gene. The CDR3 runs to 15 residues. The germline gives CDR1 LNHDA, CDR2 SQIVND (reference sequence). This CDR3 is CASSRGQGPAYEQYF. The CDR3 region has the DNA TGTGCCAGTAGTAGAGGACAGGGGCCGGCCTACGAGCAGTACTTC.

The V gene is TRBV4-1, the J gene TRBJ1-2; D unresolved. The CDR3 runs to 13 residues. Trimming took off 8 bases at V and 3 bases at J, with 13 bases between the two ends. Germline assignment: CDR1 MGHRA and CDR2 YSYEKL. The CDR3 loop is CASRPPGYYGYTF. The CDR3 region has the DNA TGCGCCAGCCGGCCACCGGGGTACTATGGCTACACCTTC.

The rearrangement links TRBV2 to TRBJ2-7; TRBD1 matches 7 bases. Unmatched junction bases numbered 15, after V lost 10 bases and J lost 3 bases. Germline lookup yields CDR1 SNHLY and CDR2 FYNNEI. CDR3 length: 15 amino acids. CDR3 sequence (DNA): TGTGCCATAATCAACGTTAGACAGGGATTCTACGAGCAGTACTTC. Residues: CAIINVRQGFYEQYF.

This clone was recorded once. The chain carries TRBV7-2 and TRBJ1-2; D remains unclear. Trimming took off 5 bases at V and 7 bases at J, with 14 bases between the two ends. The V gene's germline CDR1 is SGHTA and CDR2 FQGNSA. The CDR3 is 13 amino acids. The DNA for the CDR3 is TGTGCCAGCAGCACACAATACCCACCTGGCTACACCTTC. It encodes CASSTQYPPGYTF. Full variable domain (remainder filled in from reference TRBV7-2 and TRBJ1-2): GAGVSQSPSNKVTEKGKDVELRCDPISGHTALYWYRQSLGQGLEFLIYFQGNSAPDKSGLPSDRFSAERTGGSVSTLTIQRTQQEDSAVYLCASSTQYPPGYTFGSGTRLTVV.

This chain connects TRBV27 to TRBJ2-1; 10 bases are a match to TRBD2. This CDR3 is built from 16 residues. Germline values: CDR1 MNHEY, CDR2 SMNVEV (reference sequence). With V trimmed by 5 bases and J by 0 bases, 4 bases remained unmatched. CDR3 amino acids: CASSASGGPSYNEQFF. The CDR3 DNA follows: TGTGCCAGCAGTGCTAGCGGGGGACCCTCCTACAATGAGCAGTTCTTC.

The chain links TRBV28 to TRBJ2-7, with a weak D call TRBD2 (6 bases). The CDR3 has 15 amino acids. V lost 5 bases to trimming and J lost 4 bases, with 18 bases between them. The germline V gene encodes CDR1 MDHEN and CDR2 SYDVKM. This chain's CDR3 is CASSRPGGGSYEQYF. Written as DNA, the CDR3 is TGTGCCAGCAGTCGCCCTGGGGGAGGATCGTACGAGCAGTACTTC. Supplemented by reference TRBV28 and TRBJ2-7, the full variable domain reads DVKVTQSSRYLVKRTGEKVFLECVQDMDHENMFWYRQDPGLGLRLIYFSYDVKMKEKGDIPEGYSVSREKKERFSLILESASTNQTSMYLCASSRPGGGSYEQYFGPGTRLTVT.

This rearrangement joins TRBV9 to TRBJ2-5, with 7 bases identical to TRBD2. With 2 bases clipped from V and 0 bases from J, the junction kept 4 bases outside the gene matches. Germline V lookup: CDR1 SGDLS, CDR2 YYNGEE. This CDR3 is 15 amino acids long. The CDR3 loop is CASSVGGVDQETQYF. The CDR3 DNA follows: TGTGCCAGCAGCGTGGGGGGGGTGGACCAAGAGACCCAGTACTTC.

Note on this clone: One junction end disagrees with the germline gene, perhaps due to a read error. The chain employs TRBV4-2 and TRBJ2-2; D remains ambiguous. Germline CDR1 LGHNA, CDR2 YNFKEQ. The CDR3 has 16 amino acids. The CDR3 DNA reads TGTGCCAGCAGCAAAGATGGGCAGCAGAACACCGGGGAGCTGTTTTTT. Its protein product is CASSKDGQQNTGELFF.